The present T cell receptor beta chain was sequenced within a study of identical twins. This clonotype was seen a few times. From the 5' RACE reads, TCRdb called clonotypes with MiXCR, one entry per CDR3 protein. The profile covers hundreds of thousands of distinct CDR3 sequences, with 15% to 20% appearing a single time and roughly 14% taken by the ten largest. V was trimmed by 0 bases and J by 1 base, leaving 10 bases between them. Germline loops: CDR1 LNHNV, CDR2 YYDKDF (reference sequence). The CDR3 extends over 15 amino acids. Donors uniformly comprised healthy Caucasians. This sample was also put to use in a study of T cells expressing NK-cell markers. That publication notes: Sequencing of TCR beta repertoires drew on sorted CD3+CD56+NKG2C+, CD3+CD56+NKG2C- and CD3+CD56-NKG2C+ T cells. An anti-gamma-delta TCR antibody confined sorting to alpha-beta TCR T cells across several of the experiments. NKG2C+ dominant clonotypes from over five donors made up roughly 1.0-7.0% of CD8+ T cells.

The chain has TRBV15 and TRBJ2-7; D gene ambiguous. Input material: PBMCs. This TCR was recovered from a woman younger than 35 in good health. The chain's CDR3 is CATSRDTAVSYEQYF. CDR3 bases: TGTGCCACCAGCAGAGATACTGCCGTTTCCTACGAGCAGTACTTC.